The 5 T cell receptor beta chains below all came from one sample that was sequenced in a study of Graves' ophthalmopathy and Graves' hyperthyroidism. Using RNA transcripts, the TCR beta CDR3 regions were amplified. The library came from an HTBI-primed first-round RT-PCR and a second-round multiplex PCR. TCRdb processed the multiplex PCR reads anew with MiXCR; each CDR3 protein has one entry. Of around 1,000,000 distinct CDR3 sequences listed, 35% to 40% are singletons. Material for sequencing was peripheral blood or thyroid tissue (not recorded which). These receptors came from an adult man with Graves' hyperthyroidism.

Turning to this clonotype: Relative to the germline gene, one junction end is altered; a read error may explain this. V usage is TRBV13 and J usage is TRBJ1-1; D is unclear. The germline V gene encodes CDR1 PRHDT and CDR2 FYEKMQ (reference sequence). This CDR3 is built from 14 residues. The CDR3 DNA sequence: TGTGCCAGCAGCTTAGGCCGGGGAAACACTGAAGCTCTCTTT. Encoded protein: CASSLGRGNTEALF.

This clonotype was detected many times. The V and J genes are TRBV7-9 and TRBJ2-7, with a tentative D call TRBD2 (6 bases). With 7 bases removed from V and 7 bases from J, the gap between germline ends came to 17 bases. CDR3 length: 13 residues. Germline loops: CDR1 SEHNR, CDR2 FQNEAQ (reference sequence). CDR3 loop: CASILGGEGEQYF. CDR3 DNA sequence: TGTGCCAGCATCTTGGGGGGAGAAGGGGAGCAGTACTTC.

This clonotype was found many times. V usage is TRBV12-3 or TRBV12-4 and J usage is TRBJ1-5; D perhaps matches TRBD1 (5 bases). Trimming removed 4 bases at V and 5 bases at J, with 18 bases between. This CDR3 is built from 16 residues. The CDR3 is CASSSRSRGAHQPQHF. The CDR3 DNA reads as TGTGCCAGCAGTTCCCGTAGTAGGGGTGCGCATCAGCCCCAGCATTTT.

This clonotype was recorded at least ten times. The chain combines TRBV25-1 with TRBJ1-1; 8 positions agree with TRBD1. This CDR3 is built from 15 residues. V trimming: 6 bases; J trimming: 3 bases; junction bases outside the gene matches: 9. Per germline, CDR1 MGHDK and CDR2 SYGVNS. Here the CDR3 DNA reads TGTGCCAGCAGAAGGACAGGGCCCGTGGACACTGAAGCTTTCTTT. Protein: CASRRTGPVDTEAFF.

The rearrangement uses TRBV11-2 and TRBJ2-7; the D is unclear. CDR1 is SGHAT, CDR2 FQNNGV, per germline. The V end was cut by 1 base, the J end by 6 bases, with 10 bases between. The CDR3 totals 13 residues. The CDR3 region is CASSLVTTAEQYF. The CDR3 DNA sequence: TGTGCCAGCAGCTTAGTTACGACGGCCGAGCAGTACTTC.